Below are 5 T cell receptor beta chains sequenced from a single sample in a study of glioma-infiltrating T cells after dendritic cell vaccination. Time point in this sample: after dendritic cell vaccination, including at tumor progression/relapse. The data were produced by immunoSEQ multiplex PCR, yet TCRdb's version contains in-frame clones alone and is incomplete. This table has roughly 80,000 clones, about nine tenths appearing once. Here the sequenced sample was blood, taken after dendritic cell vaccination. The receptors derive from a human donor with glioblastoma.

The chain couples TRBV5-4 to TRBJ2-7, with TRBD2 as a possible D gene (6 bases). Germline CDR1 reads SGHNT; CDR2 reads YYREEE (reference sequence). CDR3 size: 15 residues. V lost 2 bases and J lost 3, with 15 bases in between. The CDR3 region has the DNA TGTGCCAGCAGCTTAGGCGGGGTCGGTAGCTACGAGCAGTACTTC. It encodes CASSLGGVGSYEQYF.

This clone was detected a few times. This sequence joins TRBV5-4 and TRBJ2-3; 7 positions match TRBD2. This CDR3 contains 15 residues. V shed 2 bases and J 2 bases; nucleotides not matched to a gene: 5. Germline assignment: CDR1 SGHNT and CDR2 YYREEE (reference sequence). The CDR3 here is CASSLPSGFTDTQYF. The CDR3 region has the DNA TGTGCCAGCAGCTTACCTAGCGGATTCACAGATACGCAGTATTTT.

The chain is built from TRBV6-5 and TRBJ1-1; no firm D call. The CDR3 sequence is 13 residues long. The germline gives CDR1 MNHEY, CDR2 SVGAGI. V was clipped by 8 bases and J by 0 bases, with 10 bases between them. The CDR3 sequence is CASSNNMNTEAFF. In DNA, the CDR3 is TGTGCCAGCTCGAACAACATGAACACTGAAGCTTTCTTT.

The chain combines TRBV6-5 with TRBJ2-5; 9 bases are shared with TRBD1. Matching the DNA end better, TRBJ2-7 makes the J call doubtful. The CDR3 spans 15 residues. Germline V gene data show CDR1 as MNHEY and CDR2 as SVGAGI. CDR3 loop: CASSPRPGQGNEQYF. DNA for the CDR3: TGTGCCAGCAGCCCTCGCCCGGGACAGGGAAACGAGCAGTACTTC.

This chain links TRBV5-5 with TRBJ1-5; D gene ambiguous. This CDR3 comprises 12 residues. Germline CDR1 SGHKS, CDR2 YYEKEE (reference sequence). V lost 2 bases, J lost 9 bases, and 9 bases lay in between. CDR3 loop: CASSFDEGPQHF. The DNA for the CDR3 is TGTGCCAGCAGCTTCGACGAGGGGCCCCAGCATTTT. Together with reference TRBV5-5 and TRBJ1-5, the CDR3 gives the full variable domain: DAGVTQSPTHLIKTRGQQVTLRCSPISGHKSVSWYQQVLGQGPQFIFQYYEKEERGRGNFPDRFSARQFPNYSSELNVNALLLGDSALYLCASSFDEGPQHFGDGTRLSIL.